This TCR beta chain comes out of a study of shared clonotypes between healthy human individuals. Selected positively for CCR7 and CD45RO-negative, naive CD8 cells excluded terminally differentiated effector memory CD45RA+ cells. Trimming took off 7 bases at V and 1 base at J, with 12 bases between the two ends. Germline CDR1 and CDR2: MNHEY and SMNVEV (reference sequence). The CDR3 spans 14 residues. Clones were read by immunoSEQ multiplex PCR, and TCRdb kept only the in-frame ones, dropping some. This sample carries about 2.2 million clones, 90% to 95% of them seen once, and the ten largest clones take about 1.6%.

Input material: naive CD8+ T cells from PBMCs. The TCR comes from a man in his late teens or twenties in good health. Some clones in this sample may be carry-over from other donors' samples. The chain joins TRBV27 to TRBJ2-3, with D perhaps TRBD2 (5 bases). In DNA form, the CDR3 reads TGTGCCAGCAAACGGGGAGTAGGCACAGATACGCAGTATTTT. As protein: CASKRGVGTDTQYF.